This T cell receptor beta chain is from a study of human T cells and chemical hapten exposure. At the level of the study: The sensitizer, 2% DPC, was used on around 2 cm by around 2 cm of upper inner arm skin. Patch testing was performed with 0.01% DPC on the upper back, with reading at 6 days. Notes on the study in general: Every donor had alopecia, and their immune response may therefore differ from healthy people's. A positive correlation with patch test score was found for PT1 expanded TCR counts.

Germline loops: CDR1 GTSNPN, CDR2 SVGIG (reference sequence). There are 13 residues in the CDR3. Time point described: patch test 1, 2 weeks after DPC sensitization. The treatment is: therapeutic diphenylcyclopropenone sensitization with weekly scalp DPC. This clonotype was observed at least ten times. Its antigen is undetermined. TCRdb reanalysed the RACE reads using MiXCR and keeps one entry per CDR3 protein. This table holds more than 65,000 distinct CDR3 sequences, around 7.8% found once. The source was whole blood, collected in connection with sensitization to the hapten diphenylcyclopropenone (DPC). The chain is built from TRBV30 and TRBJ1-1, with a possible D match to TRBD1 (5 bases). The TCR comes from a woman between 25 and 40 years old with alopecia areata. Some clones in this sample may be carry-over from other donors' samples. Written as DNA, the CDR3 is TGTGCTTCAGCCCGGGGGATGAACACTGAAGCTTTCTTT. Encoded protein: CASARGMNTEAFF.